Below, 14 T cell receptor beta chains from the same sample are listed, as sequenced in a study of cytomegalovirus exposure and HLA in healthy donors. The protocol was immunoSEQ multiplex PCR, while the TCRdb copy is restricted to in-frame clones and leaves out a portion. Of roughly 150,000 clones in the sample, approximately 82% are singletons; the top ten hold 25% to 30%. Material: PBMCs. The receptors originated from a man under 40 in good health and CMV-seropositive.

The chain combines TRBV5-8 with TRBJ2-3; 7 bases agree with TRBD1. Germline CDR1 SGHTS, CDR2 YDEGEE. Unmatched junction bases numbered 3, after V lost 0 bases and J lost 2 bases. CDR3 size: 15 residues. CDR3 bases: TGTGCCAGCAGCTTGGGGACAGGAGTCACAGATACGCAGTATTTT. Translating gives CASSLGTGVTDTQYF.

The chain is built from TRBV30 and TRBJ2-7; TRBD2 is a possible D gene (6 bases). Germline lookup yields CDR1 GTSNPN and CDR2 SVGIG (reference sequence). V lost 5 bases, J lost 7 bases, and 18 bases lay in between. The CDR3 spans 13 residues. DNA of the CDR3: TGTGCCTGGTCGCGACAGCGGGTGGGGGAGCAGTACTTC. Its protein product is CAWSRQRVGEQYF.

The rearrangement joins TRBV5-1 to TRBJ2-1; D possibly corresponds to TRBD2 (6 bases). CDR3 length: 16 amino acids. Trimming took off 4 bases at V and 4 bases at J, with 18 bases between the two ends. The V gene's germline CDR1 is SGHRS and CDR2 YFSETQ. The DNA for the CDR3 is TGCGCCAGCAGCCCCATAGGACTAACCTTATACAATGAGCAGTTCTTC. It encodes CASSPIGLTLYNEQFF.

The chain has TRBV27 and TRBJ2-1; D possibly corresponds to TRBD2 (6 bases). This CDR3 comprises 15 residues. The V gene lost 1 base and the J gene lost 9 bases, with 16 bases spanning the gap. In germline, CDR1 is MNHEY, CDR2 SMNVEV (reference sequence). Here the CDR3 DNA reads TGTGCCAGCAGTTTATGGCAGTCTAGCGATGGTGAGCAGTTCTTC. Its translation is CASSLWQSSDGEQFF.

The rearrangement joins TRBV6-1 to TRBJ1-2; the match to TRBD1 covers 7 bases. Germline V gives CDR1 MNHNS, CDR2 SASEGT. The CDR3 contains 15 residues. The ends lost 4 bases at V and 4 bases at J; junction bases unmatched: 9. CDR3 protein: CASSGTRQGLYGYTF. CDR3 in DNA: TGTGCCAGCAGTGGAACGAGACAGGGACTCTATGGCTACACCTTC.

This sequence joins TRBV6-6 and TRBJ1-4; TRBD1 might be the D (6 bases). Germline values: CDR1 MNHNY, CDR2 SVGAGI (reference sequence). V lost 7 bases, J lost 5 bases, and 17 bases lay in between. The CDR3 runs to 15 residues. Here the CDR3 DNA reads TGTGCCAGCACCAAGGGGGTAATCAAGAATGAAAAACTGTTTTTT. Amino acid sequence: CASTKGVIKNEKLFF.

The chain has TRBV19 and TRBJ1-2, with 11 bases matching TRBD1. The germline gives CDR1 LNHDA, CDR2 SQIVND (reference sequence). This CDR3 region has 16 residues. The J segment lost 7 bases and the V segment lost 6 bases, leaving 13 bases of the junction unmatched. CDR3 protein: CASSHVDRGRLGGYTF. In nucleotides, the CDR3 is TGTGCCAGTAGCCACGTGGACAGGGGGCGCCTAGGTGGCTACACCTTC.

J is TRBJ1-3 and V is TRBV5-6; 9 bases line up with TRBD1. V gave up 4 bases and J gave up 2 bases; unmatched junction bases: 7. The CDR3 totals 16 residues. Germline V gene sequence: CDR1 SGHDT, CDR2 YYEEEE. In nucleotides, the CDR3 is TGTGCCAGCAGCCCATGGACAGGGGAAGCTGGAAACACCATATATTTT. It specifies CASSPWTGEAGNTIYF.

This clone has just a few counts. The chain joins TRBV25-1 to TRBJ1-2; TRBD1 might be the D (5 bases). This CDR3 spans 12 amino acids. Germline V gives CDR1 MGHDK, CDR2 SYGVNS. V was pared by 6 bases and J by 1 base, with 6 bases between. CDR3 sequence: CASSDSNYGYTF. The CDR3 DNA is TGTGCCAGCAGCGACAGTAACTATGGCTACACCTTC.

Note on this clone: An end of the junction differs from the germline gene, which may be a read error. The chain recombines TRBV9 with TRBJ2-2, with TRBD2 identical over 9 bases. The CDR3 has 14 residues. Germline values: CDR1 SGDLS, CDR2 YYNGEE. DNA for the CDR3: TGTGCCAGCAGGGTAGCGGGAGACACCGGGGAGCTGTTTTTT. Translating it yields CASRVAGDTGELFF. Filled out from reference TRBV9 and TRBJ2-2, the complete variable domain reads DSGVTQTPKHLITATGQRVTLRCSPRSGDLSVYWYQQSLDQGLQFLIQYYNGEERAKGNILERFSAQQFPDLHSELNLSSLELGDSALYFCASRVAGDTGELFFGEGSRLTVL.

The rearrangement links TRBV4-1 to TRBJ1-2; D not certain. V dropped 3 bases and J dropped 2 bases, with 13 bases sitting between them. The CDR3 covers 15 residues. Looked up from germline, CDR1 is MGHRA and CDR2 is YSYEKL. For the CDR3, the DNA is TGCGCCAGCAGCCAGCCCATGGAGGCGAACTATGGCTACACCTTC. Its translation: CASSQPMEANYGYTF.

This chain uses TRBV9 with TRBJ1-4; 11 nucleotides align to TRBD1. The CDR3 extends over 19 amino acids. The V gene's germline CDR1 is SGDLS and CDR2 YYNGEE. Trimming cost V 5 bases and J 2 bases; bases outside gene matches: 14. The CDR3 DNA sequence: TGTGCCAGCAGTCGACGGACAGGGGGCCGGGGTGCGACTAATGAAAAACTGTTTTTT. It translates to CASSRRTGGRGATNEKLFF.

V gene TRBV14 combines with J gene TRBJ2-7, with D possibly being TRBD1 (6 bases). V dropped 1 base and J dropped 3 bases, with 19 bases sitting between them. In germline, CDR1 is SGHDN, CDR2 FVKESK. This CDR3 contains 17 residues. CDR3 residues: CASSQGPTGLGFYEQYF. CDR3 bases: TGTGCCAGCAGCCAAGGCCCTACAGGGCTCGGGTTCTACGAGCAGTACTTC.

This rearrangement joins TRBV11-2 to TRBJ2-5, with D perhaps TRBD2 (5 bases). Germline loops: CDR1 SGHAT, CDR2 FQNNGV. The CDR3 consists of 15 residues. Trimming took off 8 bases at V and 2 bases at J, with 18 bases between the two ends. This CDR3 is CASRAGSVGQETQYF. CDR3 coding DNA: TGTGCCAGCCGGGCGGGTAGCGTAGGTCAAGAGACCCAGTACTTC. Full variable domain (rest looked up from reference TRBV11-2 and TRBJ2-5): EAGVAQSPRYKIIEKRQSVAFWCNPISGHATLYWYQQILGQGPKLLIQFQNNGVVDDSQLPKDRFSAERLKGVDSTLKIQPAKLEDSAVYLCASRAGSVGQETQYFGPGTRLLVL.